This T cell receptor (beta chain) is drawn from a study of CDR3 diversity in severe acne (dated by TCRdb to about 2019). Library generation was performed with PCR. TCRdb shows the sequencer as Illumina HiSeq 2000. TCRdb trimmed the raw reads at Q25, called clones with MiXCR and kept productive beta chains. Duplicate CDR3 protein sequences are folded into a single record with the most common DNA and genes. In this sample the table shows tens of thousands of distinct CDR3 sequences, around 50% of which occur a single time. Roughly an eighth of the sample is in the top ten clones. This clonotype showed up just a few times. Its antigen specificity is not known. No base qualities exist here, and no much larger clone lies one base off it. The specimen was blood. The TCR was taken from a male donor in good health, without acne.

The DNA is as follows: TGTGCCAGCAGTGGGGGTACGCAGTATTTT. Its product reads: CASSGGTQYF. The chain is made from TRBV25-1 and TRBJ2-3, with the D gene not confidently named. The CDR3, from cysteine to phenylalanine, totals 10 residues. Only the CDR3 region is kept as DNA, spanning 30 bases read in frame from base 1. CDR1 and CDR2 are drawn from the germline V gene: MGHDK, SYGVNS. The junction carries 4 bases between V and J, which are trimmed by 4 bases and 8 bases respectively.